The 9 T cell receptor beta chains given below trace back to one sample, sequenced in a study of metastatic and nonmetastatic thyroid tumors. All patients were untreated before thyroid surgery. TCRdb re-called the PCR reads via MiXCR. This table holds approximately 15,000 clones, around an eighth found once. The sequenced material came from tumor tissue. Every receptor here comes from a female donor with papillary thyroid cancer or a benign thyroid nodule (not recorded which). Some clones in this sample may be carry-over from other donors' samples.

The sample holds a few counts of this clone. The J gene is TRBJ2-3, the V gene TRBV30, with D possibly TRBD2 on 5 matching bases. The germline gives CDR1 GTSNPN, CDR2 SVGIG (reference sequence). The CDR3 totals 13 residues. Between the trimmed V and J ends, which lost 1 base and 6 bases, there was a span of 11 bases. CDR3 DNA: TGTGCCTGGAGTGAAGCAACGGGGGATACGCAGTATTTT. It codes for CAWSEATGDTQYF.

This clone came up many times. V is TRBV7-2 and J is TRBJ1-6; 8 positions agree with TRBD1. The CDR3 has 12 residues. Germline V gives CDR1 SGHTA, CDR2 FQGNSA. Trimming at V came to 5 bases and at J to 13 bases, leaving 4 bases not matched to a gene. As DNA, the CDR3 is TGTGCCAGCAGCACCCCAGGGGGCCCCCTCCACTTT. As protein: CASSTPGGPLHF.

There are many counts of this clone. The chain is built from TRBV5-6 and TRBJ1-6, with 9 bases that match TRBD1. The V segment lost 0 bases and the J segment 8 bases; nucleotides outside the gene matches: 3. Germline values: CDR1 SGHDT, CDR2 YYEEEE. The CDR3 covers 15 residues. The CDR3 spells CASSLGDRVYSPLHF. The CDR3 DNA sequence: TGTGCCAGCAGCTTGGGGGACAGGGTTTATTCACCCCTCCACTTT.

The chain recombines TRBV30 with TRBJ1-1; D is ambiguous. This CDR3 comprises 12 residues. CDR1 and CDR2 (germline): GTSNPN, SVGIG (reference sequence). The V gene lost 2 bases and the J gene lost 5 bases, with 9 bases spanning the gap. The CDR3 spells CAWSKLGTEAFF. CDR3 DNA: TGTGCCTGGAGTAAGTTAGGGACTGAAGCTTTCTTT.

This clone was seen a handful of times. V gene TRBV12-3 or TRBV12-4 combines with J gene TRBJ1-2; D remains ambiguous. V was cut by 5 bases and J by 2 bases, with 9 bases left in between. This CDR3 comprises 13 residues. The CDR3 region is CASSLDWNYGYTF. Written as DNA, the CDR3 is TGTGCCAGCAGTCTGGACTGGAACTATGGCTACACCTTC.

This clone has more than one count but fewer than ten. It may be a read error: a sequence one base away is much more abundant. This rearrangement joins TRBV5-1 to TRBJ1-5, with 7 bases fitting TRBD1. This CDR3 has 14 amino acids. The germline CDR1 and CDR2 sequences are SGHRS and YFSETQ. The CDR3 DNA is TGCGCCGGCAGCTCGGGACAGTCTAATCAGCCCCAGCATTTT. It encodes CAGSSGQSNQPQHF.

This clone has at least ten counts. V gene TRBV20-1 combines with J gene TRBJ1-1; 8 nucleotides agree with TRBD1. The V gene's germline CDR1 is DFQATT and CDR2 SNEGSKA (reference sequence). The J segment lost 4 bases and the V segment lost 5 bases, leaving 3 bases of the junction unmatched. The CDR3 is 12 amino acids. Here the CDR3 DNA reads TGCAGTGCTCGACAGGGGACCACTGAAGCTTTCTTT. Its protein is CSARQGTTEAFF.

This clone was found many times. The chain couples TRBV9 to TRBJ2-7; D uncertain. The germline gives CDR1 SGDLS, CDR2 YYNGEE. CDR3 length: 14 residues. Deletions cut 1 base from V and 1 base from J, with 9 bases between. This CDR3 reads CASSVKDESYEQYF. CDR3 bases: TGTGCCAGCAGCGTAAAGGACGAGTCCTACGAGCAGTACTTC.

This clone was picked up a small number of times. Here the CDR3 reads CAPSTPTDTYNEQFF. As DNA, the CDR3 is TGTGCCCCCTCAACCCCCACGGACACCTACAATGAGCAGTTCTTC. V usage is TRBV12-3 or TRBV12-4 and J usage is TRBJ2-1, with D possibly being TRBD1 (5 bases). Trimming stripped 11 bases from V and 2 bases from J, with 19 bases between. CDR3 length: 15 amino acids.